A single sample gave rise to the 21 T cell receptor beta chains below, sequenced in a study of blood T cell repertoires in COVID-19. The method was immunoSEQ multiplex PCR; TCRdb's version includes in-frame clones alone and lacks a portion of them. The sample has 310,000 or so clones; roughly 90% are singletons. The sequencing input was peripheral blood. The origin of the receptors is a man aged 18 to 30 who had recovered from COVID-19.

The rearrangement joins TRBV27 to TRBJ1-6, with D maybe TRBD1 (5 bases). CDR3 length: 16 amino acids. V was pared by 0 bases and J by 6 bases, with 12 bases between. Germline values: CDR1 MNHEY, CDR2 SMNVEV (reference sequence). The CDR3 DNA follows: TGTGCCAGCAGTTTATCCGCGGGGCTTTCTAATTCACCCCTCCACTTT. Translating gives CASSLSAGLSNSPLHF.

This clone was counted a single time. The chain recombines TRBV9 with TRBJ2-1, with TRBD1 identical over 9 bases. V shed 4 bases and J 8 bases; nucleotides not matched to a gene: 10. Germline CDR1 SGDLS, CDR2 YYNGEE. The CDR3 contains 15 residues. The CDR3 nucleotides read TGTGCCAGCAGCATATCACAGGGGGCGAGGGATGAGCAGTTCTTC. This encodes CASSISQGARDEQFF.

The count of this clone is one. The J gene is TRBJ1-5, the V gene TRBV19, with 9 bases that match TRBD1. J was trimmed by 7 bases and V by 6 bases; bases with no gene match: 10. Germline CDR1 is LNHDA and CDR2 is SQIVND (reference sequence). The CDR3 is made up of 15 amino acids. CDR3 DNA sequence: TGTGCCAGTAGGCTCACGGACAGGGGTTTACAGCCCCAGCATTTT. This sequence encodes CASRLTDRGLQPQHF. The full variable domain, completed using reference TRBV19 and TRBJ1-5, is DGGITQSPKYLFRKEGQNVTLSCEQNLNHDAMYWYRQDPGQGLRLIYYSQIVNDFQKGDIAEGYSVSREKKESFPLTVTSAQKNPTAFYLCASRLTDRGLQPQHFGDGTRLSIL.

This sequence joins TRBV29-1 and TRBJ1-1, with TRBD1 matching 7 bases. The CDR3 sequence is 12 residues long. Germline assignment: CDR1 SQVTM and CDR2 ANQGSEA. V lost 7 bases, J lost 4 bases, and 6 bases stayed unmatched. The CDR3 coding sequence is TGCAGCGGGGGGGACAGCGGCACTGAAGCTTTCTTT. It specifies CSGGDSGTEAFF.

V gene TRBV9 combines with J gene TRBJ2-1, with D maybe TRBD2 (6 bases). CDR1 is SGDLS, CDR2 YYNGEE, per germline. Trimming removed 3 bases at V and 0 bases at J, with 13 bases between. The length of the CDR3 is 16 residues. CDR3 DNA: TGTGCCAGCAGCGCCCAAGCCGGGAGCTCCTACAATGAGCAGTTCTTC. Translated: CASSAQAGSSYNEQFF.

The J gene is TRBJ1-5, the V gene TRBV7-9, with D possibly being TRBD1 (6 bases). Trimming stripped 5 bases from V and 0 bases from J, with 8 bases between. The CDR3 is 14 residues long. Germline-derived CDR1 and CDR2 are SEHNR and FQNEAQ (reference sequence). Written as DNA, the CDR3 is TGTGCCAGCAGCCCAGGGGTTAGCAATCAGCCCCAGCATTTT. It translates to CASSPGVSNQPQHF. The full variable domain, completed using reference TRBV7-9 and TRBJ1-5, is DTGVSQNPRHKITKRGQNVTFRCDPISEHNRLYWYRQTLGQGPEFLTYFQNEAQLEKSRLLSDRFSAERPKGSFSTLEIQRTEQGDSAMYLCASSPGVSNQPQHFGDGTRLSIL.

CDR3 nucleotides: TGTGCCACCAGCGCCCAGTCAGCAGGGAAAAACATTCAGTACTTC. This codes for CATSAQSAGKNIQYF. V and J are TRBV15 and TRBJ2-4, with a weak D call TRBD1 (5 bases). Germline CDR1 reads LNHNV; CDR2 reads YYDKDF (reference sequence). The CDR3 sequence is 15 residues long. The V and J ends lost 5 bases and 4 bases respectively, with 15 bases between them.

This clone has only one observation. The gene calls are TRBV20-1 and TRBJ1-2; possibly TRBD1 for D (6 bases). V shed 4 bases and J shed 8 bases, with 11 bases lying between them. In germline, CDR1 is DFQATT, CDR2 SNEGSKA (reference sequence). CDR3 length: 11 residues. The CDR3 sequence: CSATGVGGYTF. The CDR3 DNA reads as TGCAGTGCTACAGGGGTTGGAGGCTACACCTTC.

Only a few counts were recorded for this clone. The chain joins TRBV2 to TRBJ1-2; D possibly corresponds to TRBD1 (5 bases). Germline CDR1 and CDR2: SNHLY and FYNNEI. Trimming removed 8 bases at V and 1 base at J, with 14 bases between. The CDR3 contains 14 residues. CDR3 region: CASSRRGFNYGYTF. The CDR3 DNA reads TGTGCCAGCTCCCGTCGGGGGTTTAACTATGGCTACACCTTC.

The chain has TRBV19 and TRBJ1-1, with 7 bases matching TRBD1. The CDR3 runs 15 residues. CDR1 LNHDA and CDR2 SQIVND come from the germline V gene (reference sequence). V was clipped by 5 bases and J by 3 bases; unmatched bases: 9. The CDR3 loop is CASSRAGRGDTEAFF. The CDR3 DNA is TGTGCCAGTAGTCGGGCAGGCAGGGGGGACACTGAAGCTTTCTTT.

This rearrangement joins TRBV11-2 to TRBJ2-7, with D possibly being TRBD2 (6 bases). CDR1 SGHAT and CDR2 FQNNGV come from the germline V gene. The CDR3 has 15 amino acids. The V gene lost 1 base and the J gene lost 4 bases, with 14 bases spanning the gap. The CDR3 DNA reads TGTGCCAGCAGCTTAGTTGCGCGGGGAGGTTACGAGCAGTACTTC. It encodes CASSLVARGGYEQYF.

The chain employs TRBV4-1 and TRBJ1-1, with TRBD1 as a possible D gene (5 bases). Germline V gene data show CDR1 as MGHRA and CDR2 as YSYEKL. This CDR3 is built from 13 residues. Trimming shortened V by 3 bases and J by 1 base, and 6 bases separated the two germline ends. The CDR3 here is CASSQGGNTEAFF. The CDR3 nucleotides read TGCGCCAGCAGCCAGGGGGGGAACACTGAAGCTTTCTTT.

Here the CDR3 DNA reads TGTGCCAGCAGCCACGGGGGAATGAACACTGAAGCTTTCTTT. Its protein product is CASSHGGMNTEAFF. The chain recombines TRBV5-8 with TRBJ1-1, with D perhaps TRBD1 (5 bases). The CDR3 is 14 residues long. CDR1 and CDR2 from the germline V gene are SGHTS and YDEGEE. The V end was cut by 4 bases, the J end by 0 bases, with 10 bases between. Variable domain in full (rest from reference TRBV5-8 and TRBJ1-1): EAGVTQSPTHLIKTRGQQATLRCSPISGHTSVYWYQQALGLGLQFLLWYDEGEERNRGNFPPRFSGRQFPNYSSELNVNALELEDSALYLCASSHGGMNTEAFFGQGTRLTVV.

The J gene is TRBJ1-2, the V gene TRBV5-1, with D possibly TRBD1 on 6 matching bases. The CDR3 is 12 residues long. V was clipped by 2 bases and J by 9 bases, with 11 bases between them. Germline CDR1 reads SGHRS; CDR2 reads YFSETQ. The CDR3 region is CASSFGQKSYTF. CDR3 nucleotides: TGCGCCAGCAGCTTCGGACAGAAGAGCTACACCTTC.

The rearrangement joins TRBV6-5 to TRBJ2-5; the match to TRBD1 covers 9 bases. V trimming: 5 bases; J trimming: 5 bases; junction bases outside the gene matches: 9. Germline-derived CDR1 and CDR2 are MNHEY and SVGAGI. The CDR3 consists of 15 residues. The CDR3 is CASSPTGTGRETQYF. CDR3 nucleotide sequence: TGTGCCAGCAGTCCCACCGGGACAGGGCGGGAGACCCAGTACTTC.

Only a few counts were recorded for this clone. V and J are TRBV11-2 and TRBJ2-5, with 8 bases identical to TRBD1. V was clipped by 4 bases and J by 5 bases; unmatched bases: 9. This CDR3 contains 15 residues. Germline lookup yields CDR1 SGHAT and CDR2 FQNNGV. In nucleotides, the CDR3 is TGTGCCAGCAGCTCTGAGACAGGGGTGGGGGAGACCCAGTACTTC. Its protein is CASSSETGVGETQYF.

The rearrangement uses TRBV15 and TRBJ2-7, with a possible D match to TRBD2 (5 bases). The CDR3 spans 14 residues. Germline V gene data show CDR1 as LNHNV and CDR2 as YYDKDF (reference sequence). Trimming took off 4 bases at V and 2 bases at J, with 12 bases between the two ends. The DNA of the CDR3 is TGTGCCACCAGCAAGTCCGGGGTGCCCTACGAGCAGTACTTC. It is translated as CATSKSGVPYEQYF. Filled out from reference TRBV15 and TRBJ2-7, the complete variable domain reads DAMVIQNPRYQVTQFGKPVTLSCSQTLNHNVMYWYQQKSSQAPKLLFHYYDKDFNNEADTPDNFQSRRPNTSFCFLDIRSPGLGDTAMYLCATSKSGVPYEQYFGPGTRLTVT.

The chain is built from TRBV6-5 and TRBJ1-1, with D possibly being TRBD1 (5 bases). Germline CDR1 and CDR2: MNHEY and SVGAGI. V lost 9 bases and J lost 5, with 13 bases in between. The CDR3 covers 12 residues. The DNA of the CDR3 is TGTGCCAGTTTTCGTCAGGGAACTGAAGCTTTCTTT. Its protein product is CASFRQGTEAFF.

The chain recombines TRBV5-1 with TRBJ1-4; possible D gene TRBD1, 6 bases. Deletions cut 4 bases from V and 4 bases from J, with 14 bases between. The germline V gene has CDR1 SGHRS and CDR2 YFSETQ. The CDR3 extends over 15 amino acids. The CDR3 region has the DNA TGCGCCAGCAGCACCACAGGGAGTCTTAATGAAAAACTGTTTTTT. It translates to CASSTTGSLNEKLFF.

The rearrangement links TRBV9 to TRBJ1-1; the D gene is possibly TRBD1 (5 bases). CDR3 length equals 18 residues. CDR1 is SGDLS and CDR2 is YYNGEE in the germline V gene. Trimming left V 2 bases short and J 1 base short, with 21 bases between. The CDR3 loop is CASSVSVRYGGENTEAFF. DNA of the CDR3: TGTGCCAGCAGCGTTTCCGTCCGATACGGGGGTGAGAACACTGAAGCTTTCTTT. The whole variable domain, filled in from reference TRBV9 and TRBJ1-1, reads DSGVTQTPKHLITATGQRVTLRCSPRSGDLSVYWYQQSLDQGLQFLIQYYNGEERAKGNILERFSAQQFPDLHSELNLSSLELGDSALYFCASSVSVRYGGENTEAFFGQGTRLTVV.

CDR3 DNA sequence: TGTGCTAGTGGGAGCGGGACGATCTCCTACAATGAGCAGTTCTTC. Its protein product is CASGSGTISYNEQFF. The rearrangement joins TRBV12-5 to TRBJ2-1; 7 bases are a match to TRBD2. Germline-derived CDR1 and CDR2 are LGHNT and FRNRAP. The length of the CDR3 is 15 residues. V trimming: 6 bases; J trimming: 0 bases; junction bases outside the gene matches: 5.